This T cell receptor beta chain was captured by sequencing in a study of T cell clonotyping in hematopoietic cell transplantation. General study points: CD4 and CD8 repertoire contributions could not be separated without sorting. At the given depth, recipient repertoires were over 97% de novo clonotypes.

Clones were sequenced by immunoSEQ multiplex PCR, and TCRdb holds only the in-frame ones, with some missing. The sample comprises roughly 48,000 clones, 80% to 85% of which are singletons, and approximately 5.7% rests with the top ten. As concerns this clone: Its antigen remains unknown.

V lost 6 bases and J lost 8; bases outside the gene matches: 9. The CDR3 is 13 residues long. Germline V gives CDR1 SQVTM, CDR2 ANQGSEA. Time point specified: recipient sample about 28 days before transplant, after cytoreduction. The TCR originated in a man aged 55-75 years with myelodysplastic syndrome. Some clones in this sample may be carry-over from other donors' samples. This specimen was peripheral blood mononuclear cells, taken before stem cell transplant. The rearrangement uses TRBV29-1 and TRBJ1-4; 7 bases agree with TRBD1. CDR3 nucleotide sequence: TGCAGCGTGAAAAAGGGGGCGGAAGAAAAACTGTTTTTT. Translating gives CSVKKGAEEKLFF.